This TCR beta chain derives from a study of cytomegalovirus exposure and HLA in healthy donors. Primers included in the PCR were 60 Vbeta and 13 Jbeta primers. The protocol was immunoSEQ multiplex PCR, while the TCRdb copy is restricted to in-frame clones and leaves out a portion. Among 200,000 or so clones listed, 84% were seen once. Trimming at V came to 4 bases and at J to 7 bases, leaving 8 bases not matched to a gene. CDR1 and CDR2 (germline): SGHRS, YFSETQ. This CDR3 has 14 residues. Sequenced input: PBMCs. The chain combines TRBV5-1 with TRBJ2-3, with 8 nucleotides matching TRBD2. The clonotype comes from a woman between 50 and 59 years old in good health and CMV-seropositive. The CDR3 spells CASSPGGGGYTQYF. CDR3 DNA: TGCGCCAGCAGCCCGGGGGGGGGCGGATATACGCAGTATTTT.